Below, 21 T cell receptor beta chains from the same sample are listed, as sequenced in a study of CD4 T cells in relation to SARS-CoV-2 and coronaviruses. Their recognized antigens are unknown. This table comes from immunoSEQ multiplex PCR, and its TCRdb copy is limited to in-frame clones, with some not included. The data hold tens of thousands of clones, with about 87% observed a single time. The sample taken for sequencing was naive CD4+ T cells from PBMCs, cultured in vitro. This sample's subset: naive CD4+ T cells isolated by negative enrichment. The receptors come from an adult with COVID-19.

This clone was found once. This sample also contains other DNA sequences that code for the same CDR3. V gene TRBV5-1 combines with J gene TRBJ2-2; TRBD2 matches 12 bases. This CDR3 contains 15 residues. The germline gives CDR1 SGHRS, CDR2 YFSETQ. Trimming took 3 bases from V and 6 from J; bases not matched to a gene: 3. DNA of the CDR3: TGCGCCAGCAGCTATCTAGCGGGAGGGCCCGGGGAGCTGTTTTTT. It encodes CASSYLAGGPGELFF. The variable domain in full, with the rest retrieved from reference TRBV5-1 and TRBJ2-2, is KAGVTQTPRYLIKTRGQQVTLSCSPISGHRSVSWYQQTPGQGLQFLFEYFSETQRNKGNFPGRFSGRQFSNSRSEMNVSTLELGDSALYLCASSYLAGGPGELFFGEGSRLTVL.

The J gene is TRBJ1-6, the V gene TRBV6-6; a possible D gene is TRBD1 (6 bases). Trimming took 2 bases from V and 9 from J, leaving 17 bases between them. Germline lookup yields CDR1 MNHNY and CDR2 SVGAGI (reference sequence). This CDR3 spans 16 amino acids. CDR3 residues: CASSYRQGRGSSPLHF. DNA of the CDR3: TGTGCCAGCAGTTACCGGCAGGGGAGGGGTTCTTCACCCCTCCACTTT.

The V call is TRBV30, the J call TRBJ2-1; 10 bases match TRBD2. V lost 2 bases, J lost 8 bases, and 6 bases stayed unmatched. The length of the CDR3 is 14 residues. Germline assignment: CDR1 GTSNPN and CDR2 SVGIG (reference sequence). CDR3 sequence (DNA): TGTGCCTGGAGTCAAGCGGGAGGGCCCGATGAGCAGTTCTTC. This gives the protein CAWSQAGGPDEQFF.

This chain links TRBV27 with TRBJ2-7; D uncertain. Deletions cut 6 bases from V and 2 bases from J, with 11 bases between. The CDR3 runs 13 residues. Germline V gene lookup returns CDR1 MNHEY and CDR2 SMNVEV (reference sequence). This CDR3 reads CASRKEGTYEQYF. The CDR3 DNA reads TGTGCCAGCAGAAAGGAAGGGACCTACGAGCAGTACTTC.

The gene calls are TRBV7-6 and TRBJ2-3, with TRBD2 identical over 8 bases. The CDR3 has 15 residues. With 5 bases clipped from V and 2 bases from J, the junction kept 6 bases outside the gene matches. Per the germline V gene, CDR1 is SGHVS and CDR2 is FNYEAQ. CDR3 in DNA: TGTGCCAGCAGCAAAAGCGGGAGCTACACAGATACGCAGTATTTT. This translates into CASSKSGSYTDTQYF.

This sequence joins TRBV4-2 and TRBJ2-2; D might be TRBD2 (7 bases). The CDR3 sequence is 22 residues long. Per the germline V gene, CDR1 is LGHNA and CDR2 is YNFKEQ. V lost 0 bases and J lost 4, with 30 bases in between. The CDR3 DNA reads TGTGCCAGCAGCCAAGATTCAGTCTCAGGACTAGAGGGGGGAACGGGCACCGGGGAGCTGTTTTTT. Its protein is CASSQDSVSGLEGGTGTGELFF.

The chain carries TRBV7-9 and TRBJ2-3; 7 nucleotides align to TRBD2. Germline CDR1 SEHNR, CDR2 FQNEAQ (reference sequence). Losses at the gene ends were 4 bases for V and 2 bases for J; bases not matched to a gene: 9. The CDR3 is 16 residues long. DNA of the CDR3: TGTGCCAGCAGCTCCGGGACTAATCTATTCACAGATACGCAGTATTTT. Encoded protein: CASSSGTNLFTDTQYF.

V is TRBV4-2 and J is TRBJ2-6; D is perhaps TRBD2 (6 bases). This CDR3 has 19 amino acids. Germline V CDR1 and CDR2: LGHNA, YNFKEQ. V dropped 0 bases and J dropped 0 bases, with 15 bases sitting between them. The CDR3 sequence: CASSQDSGGSPSGANVLTF. CDR3 bases: TGTGCCAGCAGCCAAGATAGCGGAGGGTCCCCCTCTGGGGCCAACGTCCTGACTTTC.

This clone was seen just once. This chain links TRBV27 with TRBJ2-1; D not certain. The CDR3 is 14 residues long. The ends were cut back, 5 bases at V and 5 bases at J, with 13 bases in the middle. The V gene's germline CDR1 is MNHEY and CDR2 SMNVEV (reference sequence). This CDR3 reads CASSIFPPNNEQFF. In DNA, the CDR3 is TGTGCCAGCAGTATCTTTCCTCCGAACAATGAGCAGTTCTTC.

The V gene is TRBV5-1, the J gene TRBJ2-7, with D maybe TRBD1 (6 bases). This CDR3 is 14 amino acids long. Germline V gene lookup returns CDR1 SGHRS and CDR2 YFSETQ. V shed 3 bases and J shed 10 bases, with 20 bases lying between them. The CDR3 DNA reads TGCGCCAGCAGCTCCGGGACATCTTCTCCGCCCCAGTACTTC. Its protein is CASSSGTSSPPQYF. Complete variable domain (other parts from reference TRBV5-1 and TRBJ2-7): KAGVTQTPRYLIKTRGQQVTLSCSPISGHRSVSWYQQTPGQGLQFLFEYFSETQRNKGNFPGRFSGRQFSNSRSEMNVSTLELGDSALYLCASSSGTSSPPQYFGPGTRLTVT.

The rearrangement links TRBV18 to TRBJ2-5; D is unresolved. The CDR3 extends over 13 amino acids. The V gene's germline CDR1 is KGHSH and CDR2 LQKENI. V was pared by 0 bases and J by 3 bases, with 5 bases between. This chain's CDR3 is CASSPPGKETQYF. CDR3 in DNA: TGTGCCAGCTCACCACCGGGAAAAGAGACCCAGTACTTC.

The chain recombines TRBV11-2 with TRBJ1-2; D might be TRBD1 (6 bases). The CDR3 spans 15 residues. Trimming shortened V by 0 bases and J by 4 bases, and 12 bases separated the two germline ends. Germline values: CDR1 SGHAT, CDR2 FQNNGV. The DNA for the CDR3 is TGTGCCAGCAGCTTAGATAACAGGGCGGGCTATGGCTACACCTTC. It specifies CASSLDNRAGYGYTF.

This chain connects TRBV5-1 to TRBJ2-5; D ambiguous. CDR3 length equals 11 residues. Trimming took 0 bases from V and 4 from J, leaving 1 base between them. Germline V gene sequence: CDR1 SGHRS, CDR2 YFSETQ. This chain's CDR3 is CASSLVETQYF. CDR3 bases: TGCGCCAGCAGCTTGGTAGAGACCCAGTACTTC.

The genes are TRBV5-1 and TRBJ2-5, with no clear D. With 0 bases removed from V and 5 bases from J, the gap between germline ends came to 17 bases. This CDR3 spans 16 amino acids. Germline V gene lookup returns CDR1 SGHRS and CDR2 YFSETQ. The CDR3 nucleotides read TGCGCCAGCAGCTTGGTTCCAGCGTCCCTGAGTGAGACCCAGTACTTC. It encodes CASSLVPASLSETQYF. The whole variable domain, filled in from reference TRBV5-1 and TRBJ2-5, reads KAGVTQTPRYLIKTRGQQVTLSCSPISGHRSVSWYQQTPGQGLQFLFEYFSETQRNKGNFPGRFSGRQFSNSRSEMNVSTLELGDSALYLCASSLVPASLSETQYFGPGTRLLVL.

V usage is TRBV7-8 and J usage is TRBJ1-5; no definite D call. CDR3 length equals 15 residues. V lost 1 base and J lost 1, with 8 bases in between. Germline values: CDR1 SGHVS, CDR2 FQNEAQ. CDR3 DNA sequence: TGTGCCAGCAGCTTAGAAGGGAGGAGCAATCAGCCCCAGCATTTT. It codes for CASSLEGRSNQPQHF.

The chain carries TRBV4-1 and TRBJ1-3, with D uncertain. Per germline, CDR1 MGHRA and CDR2 YSYEKL. V lost 0 bases, J lost 0 bases, and 9 bases lay in between. The CDR3 spans 16 residues. The chain's CDR3 is CASSQDSSSSGNTIYF. The DNA for the CDR3 is TGCGCCAGCAGCCAAGATTCGAGTTCCTCTGGAAACACCATATATTTT.

The chain uses TRBV20-1 and TRBJ2-3; D not resolved. The CDR3 spans 10 residues. Per the germline V gene, CDR1 is DFQATT and CDR2 is SNEGSKA (reference sequence). V lost 6 bases, J lost 2 bases, and 3 bases lay in between. In DNA, the CDR3 is TGCAGTGCCCCCACAGATACGCAGTATTTT. Protein product: CSAPTDTQYF.

The chain recombines TRBV6-5 with TRBJ2-2, with D hard to call. The germline V gene encodes CDR1 MNHEY and CDR2 SVGAGI. This CDR3 contains 12 residues. Trimming pared 9 bases from V and 3 bases from J, leaving 8 bases between. The CDR3 region has the DNA TGTGCCAGTCCTTCGGACACCGGGGAGCTGTTTTTT. As protein: CASPSDTGELFF.

J is TRBJ2-7 and V is TRBV7-9; the match to TRBD1 covers 8 bases. Germline V gene sequence: CDR1 SEHNR, CDR2 FQNEAQ (reference sequence). This CDR3 is built from 14 residues. The J segment lost 1 base and the V segment lost 5 bases, leaving 4 bases of the junction unmatched. The CDR3 loop reads CASSPGTGSYEQYF. For the CDR3, the DNA is TGTGCCAGCAGCCCAGGGACAGGATCCTACGAGCAGTACTTC.

This clone was detected only a few times. The rearrangement links TRBV6-5 to TRBJ1-3; D not resolved. Germline-derived CDR1 and CDR2 are MNHEY and SVGAGI. V lost 6 bases and J lost 2, with 8 bases in between. The CDR3 sequence is 13 residues long. CDR3 sequence: CASSQLTGNTIYF. The CDR3 coding sequence is TGTGCCAGCAGCCAATTGACTGGAAACACCATATATTTT.

As DNA, the CDR3 is TGTGCCAGCATTATGGACAGGGGCAAACTACCAATAAGAAAATTTTACAATGAGCAGTTCTTC. It yields the protein CASIMDRGKLPIRKFYNEQFF. This chain connects TRBV28 to TRBJ2-1; the match to TRBD1 covers 9 bases. Germline values: CDR1 MDHEN, CDR2 SYDVKM. The CDR3 contains 21 residues. V lost 7 bases and J lost 4; bases outside the gene matches: 26.